The rows below give T cell receptor beta chains drawn from one sample of a study of blood T cell repertoires in COVID-19. Data came from immunoSEQ multiplex PCR; TCRdb stores just in-frame clones and leaves some out. The repertoire has approximately 490,000 clones, 87% of them found once; the top ten carry 0.7%. Sequenced material: PBMCs or T cells enriched from blood (not recorded which). The receptors come from a woman between 18 and 30 years old who had recovered from COVID-19. Both conserved end residues are part of each CDR3. The D gene is left open where the match is weak. Clone size appears in some rows only: once, few, many, or a class for an expanded clone.

CDR3aa	CDR3nt	v_gene	j_gene	abundance	d_gene
CASRRTAYNEQFF	TGTGCCAGCAGAAGGACAGCCTACAATGAGCAGTTCTTC	TRBV25-1	TRBJ2-1	NA	NA
CASNRGGSTEAFF	TGCGCCAGCAACAGGGGGGGGAGCACTGAAGCTTTCTTT	TRBV4-1	TRBJ1-1	NA	TRBD1
CASDREASNQPQHF	TGTGCCTCGGACAGGGAAGCCAGCAATCAGCCCCAGCATTTT	TRBV10-3	TRBJ1-5	NA	TRBD1
CASSRELSNQPQHF	TGTGCCAGCAGCAGGGAACTTAGCAATCAGCCCCAGCATTTT	TRBV7-9	TRBJ1-5	NA	NA
CASSTDIQRSNQPQHF	TGTGCCAGCAGTACGGACATTCAGAGAAGCAATCAGCCCCAGCATTTT	TRBV2	TRBJ1-5	few	NA
CATSDLYGGDDNEQFF	TGTGCCACCAGTGATTTATACGGGGGGGATGACAATGAGCAGTTCTTC	TRBV24-1	TRBJ2-1	NA	TRBD2
CASSIVDSYNQPQHF	TGTGCCAGTAGTATAGTGGACAGCTACAATCAGCCCCAGCATTTT	TRBV19	TRBJ1-5	NA	NA
CASSSPTLSTDTQYF	TGTGCCAGCAGCTCCCCTACCCTCAGCACAGATACGCAGTATTTT	TRBV5-4	TRBJ2-3	NA	NA
CASSKVSGGPNEQFF	TGTGCCAGTAGTAAAGTTAGCGGGGGGCCCAATGAGCAGTTCTTC	TRBV19	TRBJ2-1	NA	TRBD2
CASSPSTGLGATDTQYF	TGTGCCAGCAGCCCCTCCACAGGGCTGGGGGCCACAGATACGCAGTATTTT	TRBV9	TRBJ2-3	once	NA
CASSLGTGNSPLHF	TGCGCCAGCAGCTTAGGGACAGGGAATTCACCCCTCCACTTT	TRBV5-1	TRBJ1-6	NA	TRBD1
CASSSAGEPTEAQYF	TGTGCCAGCAGCTCCGCGGGGGAGCCCACAGAGGCGCAGTATTTT	TRBV11-3	TRBJ2-3	NA	TRBD2
CATSPHGDGTYEQYF	TGTGCCACCAGCCCACATGGAGACGGGACCTACGAGCAGTACTTC	TRBV15	TRBJ2-7	NA	NA
CASSEGQFNYGYTF	TGTGCCAGCAGCGAGGGACAGTTTAACTATGGCTACACCTTC	TRBV7-9	TRBJ1-2	NA	TRBD1
CASSTGTSGDTQYF	TGTGCCAGCAGCACCGGGACTAGCGGAGATACGCAGTATTTT	TRBV5-4	TRBJ2-3	NA	TRBD2
CASNREGGSPLHF	TGTGCCAGCAACAGGGAAGGTGGATCACCCCTCCACTTT	TRBV5-4	TRBJ1-6	NA	NA
CAWSVQGGYEQYF	TGTGCCTGGAGTGTACAAGGGGGCTACGAGCAGTACTTC	TRBV30	TRBJ2-7	few	NA
CASSIDPRGASGYTF	TGTGCCAGTAGTATAGACCCCAGGGGGGCAAGCGGCTACACCTTC	TRBV19	TRBJ1-2	NA	TRBD1
CASSPERDTEAFF	TGTGCCAGCAGCCCTGAGAGAGACACTGAAGCTTTCTTT	TRBV27	TRBJ1-1	NA	NA
CASSAGADTQYF	TGTGCCAGCAGCGCAGGGGCAGATACGCAGTATTTT	TRBV2	TRBJ2-3	NA	NA
CASSLAGFAGNTIYF	TGTGCCAGCAGCTTGGCAGGGTTCGCTGGAAACACCATATATTTT	TRBV5-4	TRBJ1-3	NA	NA
CASSVGDQPQHF	TGCGCCAGCAGTGTCGGAGATCAGCCCCAGCATTTT	TRBV10-1	TRBJ1-5	once	NA
CAIRPGTGNPPLHF	TGTGCCATCAGACCCGGGACAGGGAATCCACCCCTCCACTTT	TRBV10-3	TRBJ1-6	NA	TRBD1
CASGGAGNQPQHF	TGTGCCTCTGGGGGGGCTGGCAATCAGCCCCAGCATTTT	TRBV30	TRBJ1-5	few	NA
CASSPRGLNEQFF	TGTGCCAGCAGCCCAAGGGGGCTGAATGAGCAGTTCTTC	TRBV7-2	TRBJ2-1	once	TRBD1
CASSPIGSTEETQYF	TGTGCCAGCAGTCCCATCGGGAGTACTGAAGAGACCCAGTACTTC	TRBV27	TRBJ2-5	NA	NA
CACSPGTGAHTEAFF	TGTGCCTGCAGTCCCGGGACAGGGGCCCACACTGAAGCTTTCTTT	TRBV19	TRBJ1-1	NA	TRBD1
CASSSTGTETQYF	TGTGCCAGCAGTTCCACAGGGACCGAGACCCAGTACTTC	TRBV27	TRBJ2-5	once	NA
CASSEGAYGYTF	TGTGCCAGCAGTGAAGGGGCCTATGGCTACACCTTC	TRBV6-1	TRBJ1-2	once	NA
CASRPGTGNDSPLHF	TGCGCCAGCAGGCCCGGGACAGGGAACGATTCACCCCTCCACTTT	TRBV5-1	TRBJ1-6	NA	TRBD1
CASTGEFYGYTF	TGTGCCAGTACTGGGGAGTTCTATGGCTACACCTTC	TRBV19	TRBJ1-2	NA	NA
CASSTRDSETQYF	TGTGCCAGCAGTACCCGGGACAGTGAGACCCAGTACTTC	TRBV12-3/TRBV12-4	TRBJ2-5	once	TRBD1
CASSLVGTGSTDTQYF	TGCGCCAGCAGCTTGGTAGGGACAGGTAGCACAGATACGCAGTATTTT	TRBV5-1	TRBJ2-3	once	TRBD1